This T cell receptor (beta chain) was recorded in a study of blood T cells in healthy people across ages. Study findings and constraints: Observed TCR beta diversity showed a strong correlation with the percentage of naive T cells as measured by flow cytometry.

Peripheral blood, roughly 9.1 milliliters per donor, was collected. The authors extracted at least 6 micrograms of total RNA per sample. It was with a sample-barcoded 5' primer and a J-beta primer mix that a second PCR of roughly 7 to 12 cycles was run. CDR3-containing paired-end reads numbering at least 2.5 million came from each sample. TCRdb recomputed calls from the 5' RACE reads with MiXCR, one row per CDR3 protein. The repertoire includes around 1.5 million distinct CDR3 sequences, about 35% of them detected once, and about 10% sits in the top ten. For this clonotype: Its antigen is not known.

Germline V gene data show CDR1 as SQVTM and CDR2 as ANQGSEA. V was cut by 4 bases and J by 1 base, with 10 bases left in between. The CDR3 has 13 amino acids. V gene TRBV29-1 combines with J gene TRBJ1-1; possible D gene TRBD1, 5 bases. The receptor's source is a young woman in good health. The sample taken for sequencing was blood. CDR3 nucleotide sequence: TGCAGCGTTGGTATAACAGGGAACACTGAAGCTTTCTTT. This gives the protein CSVGITGNTEAFF.